The rows below give T cell receptor beta chains drawn from one sample of a study of regulatory T cells in long-lasting Graves disease. TCRdb re-called the multiplex PCR reads with MiXCR, one entry per CDR3 protein. Altogether 680,000 or so distinct CDR3 sequences are present, 15% to 20% being singletons, with the ten largest covering about 18%. Separately, the same data were catalogued under a study of T cells in Graves' hyperthyroidism and ophthalmopathy.

The specimen was peripheral blood mononuclear cells (PBMCs), collected at new diagnosis, from a patient treated with antithyroid drugs. The source is a woman under 40 with Graves disease. Both conserved end residues are part of each CDR3. The D gene is left open where the match is weak. Size values are once, few and many counts, or a class for expanded clones, and some rows have none.

v_gene	d_gene	j_gene	abundance	CDR3nt	CDR3aa
TRBV12-3/TRBV12-4	-	TRBJ1-4	-	TGTGCCAGCAGTTCCCCGAGGGGGGAGAGGGAAAAACTGTTTTTT	CASSSPRGEREKLFF
TRBV20-1	-	TRBJ2-3	few	TGCAGTGCTAGCCAGGGTGGAGATACGCAGTATTTT	CSASQGGDTQYF
TRBV14	-	TRBJ1-2	few	TGTGCCAGCAGCCCATATACGGTCGGAAGCTACACCTTC	CASSPYTVGSYTF
TRBV28	TRBD1	TRBJ2-7	many	TGTGCCAGCAAAGCAAAAACCGGGACAGGGGCATACGAGCAGTACTTC	CASKAKTGTGAYEQYF
TRBV19	TRBD1	TRBJ2-5	many	TGTGCCAGTATCTCACTGACAGGGCAAGAGACCCAGTACTTC	CASISLTGQETQYF
TRBV29-1	-	TRBJ1-5	many	TGCAGCGCCGCCAGCGGGATAGAGCACCAGCCCCAGCATTTT	CSAASGIEHQPQHF
TRBV29-1	TRBD1	TRBJ2-7	many	TGCAGCGTTGAATTCGGGACAGGGAATTACGAGCAGTACTTC	CSVEFGTGNYEQYF
TRBV28	-	TRBJ1-1	-	TGTGCCAGCAGTTTTCTCTCGGCAGGGCGGAACACTGAAGCTTTCTTT	CASSFLSAGRNTEAFF
TRBV5-1	-	TRBJ2-1	few	TGCGCCAGCAGCCACGCGGTGGGCGGGACGGGGGTCCACAATGAGCAGTTCTTC	CASSHAVGGTGVHNEQFF
TRBV12-3/TRBV12-4	TRBD1	TRBJ2-7	many	TGTGCCAGCAGGCCGGGACAGGGAAGGGGGGAGCAGTACTTC	CASRPGQGRGEQYF
TRBV11-2	-	TRBJ1-1	many	TGTGCCAGCAGCTTGGGGGCGGGAACTGAAGCTTTCTTT	CASSLGAGTEAFF
TRBV10-3	-	TRBJ2-1	once	TGTGCCATAGGGAGGGGGACTATTTCCTACAATGAGCAGTTCTTC	CAIGRGTISYNEQFF